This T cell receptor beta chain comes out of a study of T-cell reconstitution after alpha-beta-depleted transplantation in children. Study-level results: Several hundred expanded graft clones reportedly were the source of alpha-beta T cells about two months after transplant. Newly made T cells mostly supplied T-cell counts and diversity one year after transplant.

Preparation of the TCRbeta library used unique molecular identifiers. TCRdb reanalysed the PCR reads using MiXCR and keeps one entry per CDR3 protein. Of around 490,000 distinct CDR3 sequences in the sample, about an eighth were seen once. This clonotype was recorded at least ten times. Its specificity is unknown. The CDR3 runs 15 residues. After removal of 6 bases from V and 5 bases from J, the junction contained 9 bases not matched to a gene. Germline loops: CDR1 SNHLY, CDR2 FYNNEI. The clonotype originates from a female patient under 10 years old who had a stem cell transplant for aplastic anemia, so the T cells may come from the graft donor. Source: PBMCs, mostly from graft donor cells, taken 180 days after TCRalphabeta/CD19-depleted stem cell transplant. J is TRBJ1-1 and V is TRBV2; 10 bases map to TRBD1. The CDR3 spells CASREDRGRGTEAFF. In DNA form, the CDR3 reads TGTGCCAGCAGAGAGGACAGGGGGAGAGGTACTGAAGCTTTCTTT.